This TCR beta chain emerged from a study of T-cell reconstitution after alpha-beta-depleted transplantation in children. Findings and limits, study-wide: By about two months after transplant, alpha-beta T cells reportedly arose from several hundred graft clones that had expanded. The origin of high day-60 TCRbeta diversity in some patients lay in surviving recipient T cells and thymic progenitors. From newly produced T cells came most of the T-cell counts and diversity one year after transplant.

V was pared by 7 bases and J by 3 bases, with 16 bases between. CDR1 and CDR2 from the germline V gene are SGHNT and YENEEA. The CDR3 runs 15 residues. TCRbeta library construction was performed incorporating unique molecular identifiers. From the PCR reads, TCRdb called clonotypes with MiXCR, one entry per CDR3 protein. The sample includes some 220,000 distinct CDR3 sequences, 9.5% to 13% seen only once; the top ten take 28%. This clonotype was observed at least ten times. Its matching antigen is unknown. This sequence originates from a child younger than two with acute myeloid leukemia, due to receive a stem cell transplant. The source was PBMCs, collected before TCRalphabeta/CD19-depleted stem cell transplant. The chain has TRBV11-3 and TRBJ2-4; a possible D gene is TRBD2 (5 bases). CDR3 region: CASTSEGFGKNIQYF. CDR3 DNA: TGTGCCAGCACTAGTGAGGGTTTCGGCAAAAACATTCAGTACTTC.